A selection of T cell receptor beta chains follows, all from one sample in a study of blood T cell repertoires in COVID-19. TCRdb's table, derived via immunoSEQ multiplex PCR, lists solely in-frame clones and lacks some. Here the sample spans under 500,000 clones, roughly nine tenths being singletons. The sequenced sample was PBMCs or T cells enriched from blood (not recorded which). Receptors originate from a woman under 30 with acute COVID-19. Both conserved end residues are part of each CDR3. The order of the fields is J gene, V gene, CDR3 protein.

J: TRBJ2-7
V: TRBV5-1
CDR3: CASYNPTDYEQYF

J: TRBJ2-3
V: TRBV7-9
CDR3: CASFRDRVGTDTQYF

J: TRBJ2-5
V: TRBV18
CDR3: CASSPDGTGGGQETQYF

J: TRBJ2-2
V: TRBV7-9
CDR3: CASSRQPGLINTGELFF

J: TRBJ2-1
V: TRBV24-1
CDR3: CATSDFGTEQFF

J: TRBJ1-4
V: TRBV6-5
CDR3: CASMISRTNEKLFF

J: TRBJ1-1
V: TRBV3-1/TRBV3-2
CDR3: CASSLDRGEMMNTEAFF

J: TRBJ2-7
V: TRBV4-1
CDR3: CASSQDQDRAYEQYF

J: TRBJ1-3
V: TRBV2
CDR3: CASSLGLSGNTIYF

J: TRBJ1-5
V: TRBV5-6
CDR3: CASSFGGTGNQPQHF

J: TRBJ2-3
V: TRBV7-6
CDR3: CASSLAGGVADTQYF

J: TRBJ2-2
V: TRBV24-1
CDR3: CATSDPGLAGGMAGELFF

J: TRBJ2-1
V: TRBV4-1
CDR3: CASSQAGGYNEQFF

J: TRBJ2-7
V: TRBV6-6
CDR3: CASSYSRDRGYEQYF

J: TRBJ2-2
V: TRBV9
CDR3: CASSVAQNTGELFF

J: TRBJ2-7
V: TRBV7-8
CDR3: CASSPGQGPNYEQYF

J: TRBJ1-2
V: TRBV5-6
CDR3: CASSGDRSNYGYTF

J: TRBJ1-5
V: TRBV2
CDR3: CASSEGGNQPQHF

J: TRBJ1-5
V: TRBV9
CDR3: CASSLGSQNQPQHF

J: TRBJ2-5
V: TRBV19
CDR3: CASRWYGHQYF

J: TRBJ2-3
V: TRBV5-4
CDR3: CASSLLANRDTQYF

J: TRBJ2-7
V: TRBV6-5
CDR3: CASIGAGGSYEQYF

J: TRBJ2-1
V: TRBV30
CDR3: CARRPQGFDEQFF

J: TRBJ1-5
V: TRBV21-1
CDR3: CASSKARDRGPNQPQHF

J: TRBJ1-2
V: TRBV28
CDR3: CASRMGHYGYTF

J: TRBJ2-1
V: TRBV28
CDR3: CASTNPGTGISVEQFF

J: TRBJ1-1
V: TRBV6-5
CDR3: CASRFGQGRGTEAFF

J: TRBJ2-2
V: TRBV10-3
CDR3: CAISESAGVGTGELFF

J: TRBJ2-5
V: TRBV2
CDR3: CASSERDWQETQYF

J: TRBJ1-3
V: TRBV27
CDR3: CASRKSSPGNTIYF

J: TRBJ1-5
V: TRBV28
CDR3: CASRDRDGGRRQPQHF

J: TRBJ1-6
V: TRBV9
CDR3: CASSSRGDLGGPLHF

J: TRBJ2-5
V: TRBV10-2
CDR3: CASLTPGSETQYF

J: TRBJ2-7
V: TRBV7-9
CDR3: CASSTGLAGGSSSYEQYF

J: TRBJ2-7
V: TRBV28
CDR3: CASRKGLIDEQYF

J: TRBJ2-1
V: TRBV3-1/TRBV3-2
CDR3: CASSQALTSGVYNEQFF

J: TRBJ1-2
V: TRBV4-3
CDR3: CASSPGQGPNYGYTF

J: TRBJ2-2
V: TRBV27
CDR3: CASIPVFPGELFF

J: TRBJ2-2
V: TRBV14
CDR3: CASSQDRASHNTGELFF

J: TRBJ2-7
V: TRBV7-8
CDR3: CASSLHYEQYF

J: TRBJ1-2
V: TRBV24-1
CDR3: CATSERGYGYTF

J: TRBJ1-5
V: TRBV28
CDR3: CASTLRDRGPYSNQPQHF

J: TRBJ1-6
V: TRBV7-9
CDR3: CASSLDSESSGSPLHF

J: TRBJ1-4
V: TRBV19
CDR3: CASSRGQEQKLFF

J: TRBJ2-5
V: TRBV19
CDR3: CASSMASIPRVVETQYF

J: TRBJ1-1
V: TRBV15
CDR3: CATSRDLGAGPEAFF

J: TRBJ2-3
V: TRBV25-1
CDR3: CASSDPSGGPGDTQYF

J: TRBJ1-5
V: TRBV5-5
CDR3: CASSRSSGQGPFGSQPQHF

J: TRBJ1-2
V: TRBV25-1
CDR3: CASSPTMGQGGSYGYTF